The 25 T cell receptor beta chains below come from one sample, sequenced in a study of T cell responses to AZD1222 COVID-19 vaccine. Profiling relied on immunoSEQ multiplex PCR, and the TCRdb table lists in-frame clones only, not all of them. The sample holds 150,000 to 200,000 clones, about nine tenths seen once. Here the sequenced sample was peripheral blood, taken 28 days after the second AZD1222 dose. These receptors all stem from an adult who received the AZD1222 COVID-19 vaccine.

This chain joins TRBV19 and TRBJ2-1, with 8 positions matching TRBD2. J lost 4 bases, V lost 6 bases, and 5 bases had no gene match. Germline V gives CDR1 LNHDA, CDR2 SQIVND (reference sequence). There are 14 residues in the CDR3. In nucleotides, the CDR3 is TGTGCCAGTAGGAGCGGGGGCCATTACAATGAGCAGTTCTTC. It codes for CASRSGGHYNEQFF.

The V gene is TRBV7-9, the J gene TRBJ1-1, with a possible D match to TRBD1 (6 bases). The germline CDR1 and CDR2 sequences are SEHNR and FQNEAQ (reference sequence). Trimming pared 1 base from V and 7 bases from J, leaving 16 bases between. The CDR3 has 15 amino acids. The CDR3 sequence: CASSLETGTGVEAFF. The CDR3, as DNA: TGTGCCAGCAGCTTAGAGACAGGCACCGGAGTTGAAGCTTTCTTT.

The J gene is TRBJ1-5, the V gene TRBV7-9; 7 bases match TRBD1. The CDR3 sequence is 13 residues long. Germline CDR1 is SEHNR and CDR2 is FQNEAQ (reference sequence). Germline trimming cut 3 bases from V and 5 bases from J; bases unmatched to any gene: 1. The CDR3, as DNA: TGTGCCAGCAGCTTCCAGGGGGATCAGCCCCAGCATTTT. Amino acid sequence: CASSFQGDQPQHF.

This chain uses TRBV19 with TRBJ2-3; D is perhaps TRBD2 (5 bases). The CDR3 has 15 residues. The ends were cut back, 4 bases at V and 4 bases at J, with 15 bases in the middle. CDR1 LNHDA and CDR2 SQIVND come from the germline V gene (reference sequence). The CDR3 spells CASSNGGLVADTQYF. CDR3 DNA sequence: TGTGCCAGTAGTAACGGCGGGTTGGTTGCAGATACGCAGTATTTT.

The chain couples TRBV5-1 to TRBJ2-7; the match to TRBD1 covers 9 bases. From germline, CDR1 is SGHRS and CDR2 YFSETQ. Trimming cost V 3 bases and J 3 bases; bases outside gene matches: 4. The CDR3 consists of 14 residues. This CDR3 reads CASSWGTGNYEQYF. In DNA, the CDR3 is TGCGCCAGCAGCTGGGGGACAGGGAACTACGAGCAGTACTTC.

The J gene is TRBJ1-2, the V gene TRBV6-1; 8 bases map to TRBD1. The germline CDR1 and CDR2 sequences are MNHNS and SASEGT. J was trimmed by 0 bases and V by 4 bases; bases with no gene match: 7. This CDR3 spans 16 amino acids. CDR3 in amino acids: CASSGGLGQANYGYTF. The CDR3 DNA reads TGTGCCAGCAGTGGGGGTCTGGGACAGGCTAACTATGGCTACACCTTC.

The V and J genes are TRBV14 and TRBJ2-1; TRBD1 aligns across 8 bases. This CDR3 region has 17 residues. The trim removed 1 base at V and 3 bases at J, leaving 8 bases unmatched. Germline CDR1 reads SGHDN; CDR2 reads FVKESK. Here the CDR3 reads CASSQGTGRRGYNEQFF. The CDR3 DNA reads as TGTGCCAGCAGCCAAGGGACAGGGCGCAGGGGCTACAATGAGCAGTTCTTC.

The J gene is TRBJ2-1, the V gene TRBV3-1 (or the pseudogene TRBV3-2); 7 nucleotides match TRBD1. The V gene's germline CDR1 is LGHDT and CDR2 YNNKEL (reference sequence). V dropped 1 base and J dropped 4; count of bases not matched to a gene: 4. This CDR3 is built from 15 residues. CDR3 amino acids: CASSQGGGVYNEQFF. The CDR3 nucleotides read TGTGCCAGCAGCCAAGGAGGGGGCGTTTACAATGAGCAGTTCTTC.

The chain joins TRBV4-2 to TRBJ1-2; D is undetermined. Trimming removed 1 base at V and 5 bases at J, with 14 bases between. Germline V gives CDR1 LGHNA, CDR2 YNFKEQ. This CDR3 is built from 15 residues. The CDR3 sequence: CASSQAGGRDYGYTF. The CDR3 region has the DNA TGTGCCAGCAGCCAAGCCGGAGGTAGGGATTATGGCTACACCTTC.

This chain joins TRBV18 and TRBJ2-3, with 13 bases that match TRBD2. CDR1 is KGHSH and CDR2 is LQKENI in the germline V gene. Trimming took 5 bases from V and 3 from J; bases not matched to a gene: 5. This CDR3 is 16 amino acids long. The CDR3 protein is CASSFRLAGGTDTQYF. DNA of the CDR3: TGTGCCAGCTCATTCCGACTAGCGGGAGGTACAGATACGCAGTATTTT. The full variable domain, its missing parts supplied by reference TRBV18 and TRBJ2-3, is NAGVMQNPRHLVRRRGQEARLRCSPMKGHSHVYWYRQLPEEGLKFMVYLQKENIIDESGMPKERFSAEFPKEGPSILRIQQVVRGDSAAYFCASSFRLAGGTDTQYFGPGTRLTVL.

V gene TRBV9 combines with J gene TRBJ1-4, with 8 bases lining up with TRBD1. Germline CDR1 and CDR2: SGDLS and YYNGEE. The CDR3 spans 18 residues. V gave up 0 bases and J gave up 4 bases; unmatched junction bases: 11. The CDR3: CASSVAPAGGLGNEKLFF. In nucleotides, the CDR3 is TGTGCCAGCAGCGTAGCGCCGGCAGGGGGCCTGGGTAATGAAAAACTGTTTTTT.

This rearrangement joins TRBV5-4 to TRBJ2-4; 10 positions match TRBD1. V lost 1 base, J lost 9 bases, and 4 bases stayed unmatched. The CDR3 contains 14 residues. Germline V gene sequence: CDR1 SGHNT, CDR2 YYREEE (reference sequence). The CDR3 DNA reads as TGTGCCAGCAGCTTGACGGGACAGGGGACCATTCAGTACTTC. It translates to CASSLTGQGTIQYF.

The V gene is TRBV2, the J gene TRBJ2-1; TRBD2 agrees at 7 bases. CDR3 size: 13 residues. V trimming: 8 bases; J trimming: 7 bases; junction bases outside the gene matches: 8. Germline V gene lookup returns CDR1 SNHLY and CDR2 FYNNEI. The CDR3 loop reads CASRLAPPNEQFF. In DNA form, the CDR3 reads TGTGCCAGCCGACTAGCCCCTCCGAATGAGCAGTTCTTC.

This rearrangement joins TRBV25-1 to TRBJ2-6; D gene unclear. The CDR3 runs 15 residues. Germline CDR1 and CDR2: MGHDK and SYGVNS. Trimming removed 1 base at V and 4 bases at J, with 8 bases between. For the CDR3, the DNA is TGTGCCAGCAGTGAATTTGGGTCCGGGGCCAACGTCCTGACTTTC. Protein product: CASSEFGSGANVLTF.

In DNA form, the CDR3 reads TGTGCCAGCAGCGTAGCGGGGAGGGAGACCCAGTACTTC. It specifies CASSVAGRETQYF. This chain links TRBV9 with TRBJ2-5; TRBD2 is a possible D gene (6 bases). Trimming stripped 0 bases from V and 5 bases from J, with 8 bases between. Germline-derived CDR1 and CDR2 are SGDLS and YYNGEE. The CDR3 is 13 amino acids.

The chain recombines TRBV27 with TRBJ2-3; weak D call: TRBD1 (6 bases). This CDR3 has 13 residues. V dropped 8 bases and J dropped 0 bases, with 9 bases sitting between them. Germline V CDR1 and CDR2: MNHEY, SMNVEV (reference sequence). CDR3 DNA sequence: TGTGCCAGCCAGACAGGCAGCACAGATACGCAGTATTTT. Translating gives CASQTGSTDTQYF.

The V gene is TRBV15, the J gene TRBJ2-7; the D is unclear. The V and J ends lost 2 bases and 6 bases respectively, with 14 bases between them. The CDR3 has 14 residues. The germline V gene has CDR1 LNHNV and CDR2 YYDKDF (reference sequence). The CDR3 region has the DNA TGTGCCACCAGCAGATCCCCTCTAGGGATCGAGCAGTACTTC. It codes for CATSRSPLGIEQYF.

Here the CDR3 reads CASSLGQGFAGELFF. CDR3 in DNA: TGCGCCAGCAGCTTGGGACAGGGGTTCGCAGGGGAGCTGTTTTTT. The rearrangement joins TRBV5-1 to TRBJ2-2, with TRBD1 matching over 8 bases. This CDR3 region has 15 residues. Germline values: CDR1 SGHRS, CDR2 YFSETQ. V was pared by 0 bases and J by 8 bases, with 6 bases of the junction left unmatched.

The CDR3 protein is CASSYPDRPSYNEQFF. The CDR3, as DNA: TGTGCCAGCAGTTATCCCGACCGCCCCTCCTACAATGAGCAGTTCTTC. The chain uses TRBV6-9 and TRBJ2-1; the D is unclear. The CDR3 contains 16 residues. The germline V gene has CDR1 MNHGY and CDR2 SVAAGI. Deletions cut 2 bases from V and 0 bases from J, with 11 bases between.

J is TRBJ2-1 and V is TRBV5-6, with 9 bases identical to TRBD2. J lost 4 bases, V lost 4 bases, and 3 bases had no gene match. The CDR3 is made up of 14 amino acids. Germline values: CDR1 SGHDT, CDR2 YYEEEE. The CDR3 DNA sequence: TGTGCCAGCAGCCCTACTAGCGGGTACAATGAGCAGTTCTTC. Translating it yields CASSPTSGYNEQFF.

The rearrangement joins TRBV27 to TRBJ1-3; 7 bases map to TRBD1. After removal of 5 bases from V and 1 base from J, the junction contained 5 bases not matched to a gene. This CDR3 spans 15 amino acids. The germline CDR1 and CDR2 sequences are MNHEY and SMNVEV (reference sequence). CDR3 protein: CASSRYRGSGNTIYF. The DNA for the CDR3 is TGTGCCAGCAGTCGTTACAGGGGATCTGGAAACACCATATATTTT.

CDR3 amino acids: CASSQLETQYF. The CDR3, as DNA: TGTGCCAGCAGCCAATTGGAGACCCAGTACTTC. This chain uses TRBV3-1 (or the pseudogene TRBV3-2) with TRBJ2-5; D is uncertain. CDR1 and CDR2 (germline): LGHDT, YNNKEL (reference sequence). V gave up 2 bases and J gave up 5 bases, with 3 bases separating them. The CDR3 totals 11 residues.

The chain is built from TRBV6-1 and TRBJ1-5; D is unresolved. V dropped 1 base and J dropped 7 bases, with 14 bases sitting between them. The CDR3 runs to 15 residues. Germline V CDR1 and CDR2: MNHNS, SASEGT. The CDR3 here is CASSEVLGGLQPQHF. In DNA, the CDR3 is TGTGCCAGCAGTGAAGTTCTAGGTGGGCTCCAGCCCCAGCATTTT.

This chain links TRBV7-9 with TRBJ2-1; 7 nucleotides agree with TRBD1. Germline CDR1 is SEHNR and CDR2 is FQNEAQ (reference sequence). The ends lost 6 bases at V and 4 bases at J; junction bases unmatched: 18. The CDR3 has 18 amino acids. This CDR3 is CASRPEGTPGQQYNEQFF. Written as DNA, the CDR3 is TGTGCCAGCAGGCCAGAGGGTACCCCGGGACAGCAGTACAATGAGCAGTTCTTC.

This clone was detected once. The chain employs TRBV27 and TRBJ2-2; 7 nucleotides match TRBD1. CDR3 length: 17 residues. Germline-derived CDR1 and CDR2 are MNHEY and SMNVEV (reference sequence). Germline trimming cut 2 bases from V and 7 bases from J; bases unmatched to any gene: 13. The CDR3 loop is CASSLDIGTATNGELFF. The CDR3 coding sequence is TGTGCCAGCAGTTTAGATATAGGGACAGCTACTAACGGGGAGCTGTTTTTT.